This T cell receptor beta chain was documented in a study of T cells in Graves' hyperthyroidism and ophthalmopathy (dated by TCRdb to between 2019 and 2020). Describing the broader study: Peripheral blood was sampled at the time of initial diagnosis, prior to any treatment. TCR Vbeta CDR3 sequencing of 120 to 150 peripheral blood samples (43 ophthalmopathy, about 75 hyperthyroidism and about 17 progressor patients) is reported in the paper. To identify distinguishing TCR V-J signatures, a discovery cohort of 100 or so patients was used, comprising approximately 40 with Graves' ophthalmopathy and some 57 with stable Graves' hyperthyroidism. The approximately 98 discovery patients were randomly divided into training and test sets at a 7:3 ratio. In addition, the study compared T-cell repertoires in thyroid tissue and in blood from about six Graves' hyperthyroidism patients. After blood sampling, hyperthyroidism patients were treated with methimazole at a starting dose of 30 mg daily, and ophthalmopathy patients were treated with high-dose intravenous methylprednisolone. Prospective prediction of ophthalmopathy was tested in an independent validation cohort consisting of about 20 hyperthyroidism patients and approximately 16 patients who later progressed to ophthalmopathy. General study outcomes and caveats: A model built on a 13 V-J signature distinguished ophthalmopathy from stable hyperthyroidism, reaching 87.88% sensitivity and about 81% specificity in cross-validation and 80%/75% in testing. Most expanded thyroid clonotypes (frequency above 0.001) were also detected in blood, a finding suggesting that blood repertoires may reflect thyroid immune responses. No statistical method was used to fix the sample size in advance, and group allocation was not hidden from the investigators. In validation, progression to ophthalmopathy was predicted by the model with 70.59% sensitivity and nearly 75% specificity, a median of around 6.5 months before onset.

This clonotype was seen at least ten times. Its cognate antigen has yet to be identified. No much larger clonotype is one base removed from it; base qualities were not supplied. TCR beta CDR3 regions were amplified from RNA transcripts. The TCR CDR3 was subjected to a first round of RT-PCR using the HTBI primer set and the Qiagen OneStep RT-PCR kit. The libraries were constructed in a second round of multiplex PCR and then size-selected and purified. The libraries were sequenced on an Illumina HiSeq2000 using paired-end 100 bp reads. In the source study's methods: SOAPnuke was used to process the raw data, with reads discarded if the reads contained adapters or uncalled bases, had a mean Phred below 15, or lacked an exact constant-primer or identifier match. High-quality paired reads were merged with COPE v1.2.5, and unique nucleotide sequences were defined as clonotypes. MiTCR v1.1 was used to align the clonotypes against IMGT TRBV, TRBD and TRBJ reference segments. Analysis was restricted to V-J combinations with a frequency above 0.0001, which covered 98% to 99.2% of repertoires. A TCS score was defined as the ratio of F50 (clonal expansion) to E x V (chaos), with BLOSUM62-based TCRdist applied between CDR3 peptides within each V-J. Welch's t-statistics and random forest reduced fewer than 600 V-J features to under 15, which were used in a naive Bayes classifier (R e1071). The raw public data were reprocessed by TCRdb itself: fastp quality trimming at Q25, MiXCR clonotype calling, in-frame beta chains only. CDR3 protein sequences are deduplicated, and each keeps its most common genes and DNA. The V and J calls, along with clone size, are taken from TCRdb and not from the paper's own processing. Recorded for this sample are about 400,000 distinct CDR3 sequences; around 15% of them occurred a single time. In total, the top ten clones hold 28% of the sample.

The germline V gene specifies SGHRS as CDR1 and YFSETQ as CDR2. Including the terminal cysteine and phenylalanine, the CDR3 comprises 11 residues. Kept here is only the CDR3 DNA, which spans 33 bases and is read in frame from base 1. V and J lose 7 bases and 9 bases, and a span of 11 bases separates them. Ophthalmopathy patients had moderately to severely active disease, with a Clinical Activity Score of 3 or more, a NOSPECS grade of 4 or more, and a disease duration of less than 3 months. The study excluded patients with uncontrolled infections, other autoimmune diseases, pregnancy or lactation. Diagnoses relied on clinical symptoms, serum thyroxine and TRAb, thyroid ultrasound and orbital computed tomography. PBMCs were isolated from about 9.1 ml of fresh peripheral blood by Ficoll-Paque density gradient centrifugation. Total RNA was extracted with Trizol reagent, and quality was checked on an Agilent 2100 Bioanalyzer.

This TCR was sampled from a man aged 45-65 years with Graves' ophthalmopathy. Recombination connected TRBV5-1 to TRBJ2-1, with no reliable assignment of the D segment. The sample taken for sequencing was blood. The CDR3 amino acid sequence is: CASFDSSEQFF. The nucleotide sequence is given as TGCGCCAGCTTCGACTCGTCTGAGCAGTTCTTC.